The TCR beta chain under discussion was sequenced for a study of cytomegalovirus exposure and HLA in healthy donors. Study-level points and caveats: Rare TCR sequences dominated, though some public TCRs recurred in many donors. Cytomegalovirus association was listed for about 170 TCR beta chains. The tendency of first-cohort TCR clusters to co-occur in the roughly 110 validation repertoires emerged from a later analysis.

The CDR3 spans 16 residues. CDR1 and CDR2 (germline): SEHNR, FQNEAQ (reference sequence). V lost 3 bases to trimming and J lost 7 bases; unmatched junction nucleotides: 10. Method: immunoSEQ multiplex PCR; TCRdb's copy keeps in-frame clones and lacks some. The sample has under 95,000 clones, roughly 88% seen once; the top ten hold about 2.2%. In the case of this clone: Antigen specificity is unknown.

The V call is TRBV7-9, the J call TRBJ2-1; 9 bases are a match to TRBD2. This clonotype originated in a man aged 30 to 39 in good health and CMV-seronegative. The sample consisted of PBMCs. This CDR3 is CASSFVAGAGKNEQFF. CDR3 nucleotide sequence: TGTGCCAGCAGCTTCGTAGCGGGAGCAGGCAAAAATGAGCAGTTCTTC.